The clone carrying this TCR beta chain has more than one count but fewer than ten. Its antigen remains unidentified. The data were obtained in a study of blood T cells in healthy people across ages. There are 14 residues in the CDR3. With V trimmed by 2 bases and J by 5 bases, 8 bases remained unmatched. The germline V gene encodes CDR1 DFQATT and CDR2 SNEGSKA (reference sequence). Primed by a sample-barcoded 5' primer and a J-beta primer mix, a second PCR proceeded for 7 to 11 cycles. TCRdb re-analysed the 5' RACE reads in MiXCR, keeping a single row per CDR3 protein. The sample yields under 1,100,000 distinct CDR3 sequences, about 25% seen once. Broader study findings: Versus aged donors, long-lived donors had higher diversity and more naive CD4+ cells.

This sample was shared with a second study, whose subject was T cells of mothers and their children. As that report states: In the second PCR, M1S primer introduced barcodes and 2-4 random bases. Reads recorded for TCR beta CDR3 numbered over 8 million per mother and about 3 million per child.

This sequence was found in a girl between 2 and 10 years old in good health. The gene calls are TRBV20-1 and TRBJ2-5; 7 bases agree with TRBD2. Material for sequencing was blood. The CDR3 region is CSARYAGAGETQYF. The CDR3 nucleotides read TGCAGTGCTAGATACGCGGGAGCAGGGGAGACCCAGTACTTC.